This entry is about one TCR beta chain. With random hexamers, reverse transcription was performed on about 0.5 to 1 ug of RNA. TCRdb passed the immunoSEQ multiplex PCR reads through MiXCR, listing each CDR3 protein once. Found here are 140,000 or so distinct CDR3 sequences, 90% to 97% of them singletons; the top ten hold 0.065% to 0.1%. The V and J ends lost 3 bases and 7 bases respectively, with 10 bases between them. Per the germline V gene, CDR1 is SNHLY and CDR2 is FYNNEI. The CDR3 loop spans 13 amino acids. This entry belongs to a study of CD8 T cells in Susac syndrome. This rearrangement joins TRBV2 to TRBJ2-1; D remains unclear. This receptor was obtained from a human donor with Susac syndrome. Sequencing was performed on CD4+ T cells from PBMCs. The CDR3 sequence: CASSDLSDNEQFF. The CDR3 coding sequence is TGTGCCAGCAGTGATCTGAGTGATAATGAGCAGTTCTTC.